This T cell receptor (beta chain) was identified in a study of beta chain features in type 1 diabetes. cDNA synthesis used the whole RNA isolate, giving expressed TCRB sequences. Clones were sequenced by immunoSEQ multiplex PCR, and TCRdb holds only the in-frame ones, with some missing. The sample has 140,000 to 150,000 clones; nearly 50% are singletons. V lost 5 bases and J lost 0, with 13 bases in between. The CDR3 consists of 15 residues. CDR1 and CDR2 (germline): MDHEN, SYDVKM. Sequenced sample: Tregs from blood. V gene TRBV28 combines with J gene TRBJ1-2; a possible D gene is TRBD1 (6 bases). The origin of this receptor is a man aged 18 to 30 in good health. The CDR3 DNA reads TGTGCCAGCAGTCCTCCGGGACAAGCTAACTATGGCTACACCTTC. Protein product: CASSPPGQANYGYTF.